The 14 T cell receptor beta chains presented below share a single source sample, sequenced in a study of siplizumab effects on memory and regulatory T cells. Measured with immunoSEQ multiplex PCR; TCRdb has only the in-frame clones, and not every one. The data show tens of thousands of clones, 94% seen once. The sample taken for sequencing was non-Treg CD4+ T cells sorted from blood. These receptors all stem from a human donor in good health.

V is TRBV7-8 and J is TRBJ2-7; D is perhaps TRBD2 (5 bases). Trimming took off 1 base at V and 4 bases at J, with 14 bases between the two ends. Germline V gene sequence: CDR1 SGHVS, CDR2 FQNEAQ. The CDR3 covers 15 residues. CDR3 region: CASSLGLEGPYEQYF. CDR3 bases: TGTGCCAGCAGCTTAGGCCTAGAGGGCCCGTACGAGCAGTACTTC.

This chain links TRBV5-1 with TRBJ2-5, with no clear D. This CDR3 spans 13 amino acids. Trimming removed 0 bases from V and 2 bases from J, with 5 bases in between. Per germline, CDR1 SGHRS and CDR2 YFSETQ. The CDR3 region is CASSLGQQETQYF. The CDR3 coding sequence is TGCGCCAGCAGCTTGGGCCAGCAAGAGACCCAGTACTTC.

As for this clone: The sample contains more than one DNA sequence encoding this CDR3. This chain joins TRBV7-9 and TRBJ1-1; D remains ambiguous. This CDR3 spans 13 amino acids. In germline, CDR1 is SEHNR, CDR2 FQNEAQ (reference sequence). Trimming cost V 5 bases and J 1 base, with 8 bases left between them. CDR3: CASSPTENTEAFF. DNA of the CDR3: TGTGCCAGCAGCCCCACAGAGAACACTGAAGCTTTCTTT.

This clone was recorded at least ten times. This same CDR3 is encoded by further DNA sequences in the sample. This rearrangement joins TRBV20-1 to TRBJ2-1; D is uncertain. CDR1 and CDR2 from the germline V gene are DFQATT and SNEGSKA (reference sequence). CDR3 length: 11 residues. V lost 3 bases and J lost 4, with 4 bases in between. CDR3 sequence reads: CSARDYNEQFF. CDR3 in DNA: TGCAGTGCTAGGGATTACAATGAGCAGTTCTTC.

This chain links TRBV6-5 with TRBJ1-1; D not resolved. Germline CDR1 is MNHEY and CDR2 is SVGAGI. The CDR3 is 12 residues long. Trimming removed 6 bases from V and 4 bases from J, with 9 bases in between. In nucleotides, the CDR3 is TGTGCCAGCAGGCAAATGGGCACTGAAGCTTTCTTT. Translation: CASRQMGTEAFF.

This chain uses TRBV30 with TRBJ1-2, with D possibly matching TRBD1 (5 bases). V was shortened by 5 bases and J by 3 bases, with 13 bases between the two germline ends. The CDR3 spans 13 residues. Germline V lookup: CDR1 GTSNPN, CDR2 SVGIG (reference sequence). The CDR3, as DNA: TGTGCCTGGGCCGTTTCAGGGCACTATGGCTACACCTTC. Translated: CAWAVSGHYGYTF.

The chain employs TRBV11-2 and TRBJ2-7; 9 nucleotides agree with TRBD1. CDR1 and CDR2 (germline): SGHAT, FQNNGV. J was trimmed by 0 bases and V by 5 bases; bases with no gene match: 5. This CDR3 comprises 15 residues. CDR3 residues: CASSNRDRASYEQYF. The CDR3 region has the DNA TGTGCCAGCAGCAACCGGGACAGGGCCTCCTACGAGCAGTACTTC.

Written as DNA, the CDR3 is TGTGCCAGCAGCCTGGCGGGGGACCCTGGAAACACCATATATTTT. It yields the protein CASSLAGDPGNTIYF. J is TRBJ1-3 and V is TRBV5-6; TRBD1 is a possible D gene (5 bases). This CDR3 has 15 residues. The germline V and J ends were trimmed by 4 bases and 2 bases, with 13 bases remaining between them. Germline CDR1 and CDR2: SGHDT and YYEEEE. Based on the CDR3 plus reference TRBV5-6 and TRBJ1-3, the full variable domain is DAGVTQSPTHLIKTRGQQVTLRCSPKSGHDTVSWYQQALGQGPQFIFQYYEEEERQRGNFPDRFSGHQFPNYSSELNVNALLLGDSALYLCASSLAGDPGNTIYFGEGSWLTVV.

This chain joins TRBV12-5 and TRBJ2-6, with D hard to call. Trimming left V 4 bases short and J 0 bases short, with 13 bases between. This CDR3 is built from 17 residues. Germline V gives CDR1 LGHNT, CDR2 FRNRAP. CDR3 residues: CASGSPVSSSGANVLTF. CDR3 DNA: TGTGCTAGTGGTTCGCCCGTGTCGAGCTCTGGGGCCAACGTCCTGACTTTC.

This chain connects TRBV5-4 to TRBJ2-2; 12 bases align to TRBD2. V trimming: 7 bases; J trimming: 2 bases; junction bases outside the gene matches: 9. The CDR3 runs 17 residues. Germline V gene data show CDR1 as SGHNT and CDR2 as YYREEE (reference sequence). CDR3 nucleotide sequence: TGTGCCAGCCGTTTCAGGACTAGCGGGATTAACACCGGGGAGCTGTTTTTT. Translating gives CASRFRTSGINTGELFF. The full variable domain, completed using reference TRBV5-4 and TRBJ2-2, is ETGVTQSPTHLIKTRGQQVTLRCSSQSGHNTVSWYQQALGQGPQFIFQYYREEENGRGNFPPRFSGLQFPNYSSELNVNALELDDSALYLCASRFRTSGINTGELFFGEGSRLTVL.

The genes are TRBV5-6 and TRBJ2-7; D is undetermined. Germline CDR1 SGHDT, CDR2 YYEEEE. The germline V and J ends were trimmed by 2 bases and 6 bases, with 9 bases remaining between them. This CDR3 region has 12 residues. The CDR3 protein is CASSLRLTEQYF. DNA of the CDR3: TGTGCCAGCAGCTTAAGGCTAACCGAGCAGTACTTC.

The chain couples TRBV19 to TRBJ2-3; 11 bases match TRBD1. Losses at the gene ends were 6 bases for V and 1 base for J; bases not matched to a gene: 0. CDR1 is LNHDA, CDR2 SQIVND, per germline (reference sequence). CDR3 length: 14 residues. Here the CDR3 reads CASRDRGRTDTQYF. CDR3 DNA: TGTGCCAGTAGGGACAGGGGGCGCACAGATACGCAGTATTTT.

The rearrangement uses TRBV7-9 and TRBJ2-5; 12 bases agree with TRBD1. V was clipped by 4 bases and J by 5 bases; unmatched bases: 11. CDR1 and CDR2 from the germline V gene are SEHNR and FQNEAQ (reference sequence). The CDR3 is made up of 17 amino acids. The CDR3 coding sequence is TGTGCCAGCAGCTGGCCGGCGGGACAGGGGGCTCGGGAGACCCAGTACTTC. It is translated as CASSWPAGQGARETQYF.

The rearrangement uses TRBV7-9 and TRBJ2-7; tentatively, D is TRBD2 (6 bases). Germline V gene sequence: CDR1 SEHNR, CDR2 FQNEAQ (reference sequence). This CDR3 contains 11 residues. Between the trimmed V and J ends, which lost 5 bases and 4 bases, there was a span of 6 bases. CDR3 sequence (DNA): TGTGCCAGCAGCCGGGGGTACGAGCAGTACTTC. This translates into CASSRGYEQYF.